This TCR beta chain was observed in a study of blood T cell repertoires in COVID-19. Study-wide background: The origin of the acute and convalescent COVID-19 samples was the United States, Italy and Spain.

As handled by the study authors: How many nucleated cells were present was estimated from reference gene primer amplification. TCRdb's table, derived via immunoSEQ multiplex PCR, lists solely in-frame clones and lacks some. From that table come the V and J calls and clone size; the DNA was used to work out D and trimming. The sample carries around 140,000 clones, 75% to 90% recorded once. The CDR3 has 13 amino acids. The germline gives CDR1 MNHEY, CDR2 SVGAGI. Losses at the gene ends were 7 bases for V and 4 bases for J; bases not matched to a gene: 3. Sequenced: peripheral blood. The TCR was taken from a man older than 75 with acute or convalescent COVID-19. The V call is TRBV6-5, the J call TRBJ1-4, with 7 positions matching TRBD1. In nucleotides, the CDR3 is TGTGCCAGCATAAGGGGGCTTAATGAAAAACTGTTTTTT. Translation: CASIRGLNEKLFF.